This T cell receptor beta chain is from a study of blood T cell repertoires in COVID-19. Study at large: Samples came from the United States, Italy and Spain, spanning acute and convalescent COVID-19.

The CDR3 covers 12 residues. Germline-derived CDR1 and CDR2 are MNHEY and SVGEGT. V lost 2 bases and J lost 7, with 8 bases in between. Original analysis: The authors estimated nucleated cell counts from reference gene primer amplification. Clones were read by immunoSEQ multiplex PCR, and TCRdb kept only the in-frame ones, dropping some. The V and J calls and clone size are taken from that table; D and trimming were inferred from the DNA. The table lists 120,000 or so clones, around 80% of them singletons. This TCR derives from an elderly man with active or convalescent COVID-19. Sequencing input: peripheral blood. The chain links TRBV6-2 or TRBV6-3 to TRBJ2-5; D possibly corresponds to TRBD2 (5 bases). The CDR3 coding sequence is TGTGCCAGCAGTTACACCCGGGGGACCCAGTACTTC. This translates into CASSYTRGTQYF.